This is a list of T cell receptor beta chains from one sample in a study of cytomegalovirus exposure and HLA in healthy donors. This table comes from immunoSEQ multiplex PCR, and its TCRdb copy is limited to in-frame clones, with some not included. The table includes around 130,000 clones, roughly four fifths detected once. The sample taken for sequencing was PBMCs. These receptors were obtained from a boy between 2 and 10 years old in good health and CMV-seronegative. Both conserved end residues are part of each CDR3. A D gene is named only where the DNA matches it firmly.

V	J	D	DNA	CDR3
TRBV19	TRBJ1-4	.	TGTGCCAGTAGTATGCTGGGAGAGGATGAAAAACTGTTTTTT	CASSMLGEDEKLFF
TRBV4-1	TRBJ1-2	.	TGCGCCAGCAGCCAAGATATATATCGACTGGACAGAGAAAATGGCTATGGCTACACCTTC	CASSQDIYRLDRENGYGYTF
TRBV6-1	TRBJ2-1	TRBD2	TGTGCCAGCATCGGAGCGGGGGGGGGACTCAATGAGCAGTTCTTC	CASIGAGGGLNEQFF
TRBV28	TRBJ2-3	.	TGTGCCAGCAGTTTGGTCCTGGGCGGGTCACCCACAGATACGCAGTATTTT	CASSLVLGGSPTDTQYF
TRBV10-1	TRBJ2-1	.	TGCGCCAGCAGTGATATGTTAGGGGAATACAATGAGCAGTTCTTC	CASSDMLGEYNEQFF
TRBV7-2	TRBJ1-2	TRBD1	TGTGCCAGCTTCCGGACAGGGGGACCCTATGGCTACACCTTC	CASFRTGGPYGYTF
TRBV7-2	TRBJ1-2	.	TGTGCCAGCAGCTTAGGCGGGGATTGGGGCTACACCTTC	CASSLGGDWGYTF
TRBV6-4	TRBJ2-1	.	TGTGCCAGCAGTGACACGGGGTACGGTGAGCAGTTCTTC	CASSDTGYGEQFF
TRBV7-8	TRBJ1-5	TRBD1	TGTGCCAGCAGCTCCGGACAGGGGATAAATCAGCCCCAGCATTTT	CASSSGQGINQPQHF
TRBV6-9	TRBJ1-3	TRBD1	TGTGCCAGCACCCTCGATCGAGGACCGGGACAGGGGGTTTGGTTCTCTGGAAACACCATATATTTT	CASTLDRGPGQGVWFSGNTIYF
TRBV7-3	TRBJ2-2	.	TGTGCCAGCAGCTCCCCCCTCACCGGGGAGCTGTTTTTT	CASSSPLTGELFF
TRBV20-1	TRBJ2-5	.	TGCAGTGCTAACAGGAAAGAGACCCAGTACTTC	CSANRKETQYF
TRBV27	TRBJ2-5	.	TGTGCCAGCAGGACCAGGGGGCGGGAGGGACGGGAGACCCAGTACTTC	CASRTRGREGRETQYF
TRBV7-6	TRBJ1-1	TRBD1	TGTGCCAGCAGCTCAGGACCGGGACAGCAAGCTTTCTTT	CASSSGPGQQAFF
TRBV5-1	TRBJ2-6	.	TGCGCCAGCAGCCTCGGTGAGGTGCCTGGGGCCAACGTCCTGACTTTC	CASSLGEVPGANVLTF
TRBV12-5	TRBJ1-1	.	TGTGCTAGTGGTTTCACAGGGAACACTGAAGCTTTCTTT	CASGFTGNTEAFF